The clone carrying this T cell receptor (beta chain) was seen many times. Its antigen is unknown. Arm-PCR of CDR3 regions and iRepertoire HTBI primers were used to build TCR beta libraries. One entry per CDR3 protein results from TCRdb running MiXCR on the multiplex PCR reads. The sample has roughly 410,000 distinct CDR3 sequences; approximately 15% are singletons. The entry originates in a study of regulatory T cells in long-lasting Graves disease. Germline V gene data show CDR1 as MNHEY and CDR2 as SMNVEV (reference sequence). CDR3 length: 15 amino acids. The ends were cut back, 6 bases at V and 0 bases at J, with 12 bases in the middle. Overall study results and limits: Peripheral blood was the sole material, not thyroid tissue. Persistent disease was associated with favored TRBV28 usage and with favored use of TRBJ1-2 and TRBJ2-5. The TCR repertoire of persistent Graves' patients was less diverse than that of newly diagnosed ones.

The time point here: newly diagnosed GD, antithyroid drugs for less than 3 months. Scientists built the TCR library using RNA that was extracted from PBMCs. The same data also went into a second study, on T cells in Graves' hyperthyroidism and ophthalmopathy. In that study: Every diagnosis used clinical symptoms, serum thyroxine and TRAb, thyroid ultrasound and orbital computed tomography.

The receptor was derived from a woman aged 40 to 50 with Graves disease. V gene TRBV27 combines with J gene TRBJ2-4; D is unclear. Specimen: peripheral blood mononuclear cells (PBMCs), collected at new diagnosis, from a patient treated with antithyroid drugs. Written as DNA, the CDR3 is TGTGCCAGCAGGGACCTTACCATAGCCAAAAACATTCAGTACTTC. It specifies CASRDLTIAKNIQYF.